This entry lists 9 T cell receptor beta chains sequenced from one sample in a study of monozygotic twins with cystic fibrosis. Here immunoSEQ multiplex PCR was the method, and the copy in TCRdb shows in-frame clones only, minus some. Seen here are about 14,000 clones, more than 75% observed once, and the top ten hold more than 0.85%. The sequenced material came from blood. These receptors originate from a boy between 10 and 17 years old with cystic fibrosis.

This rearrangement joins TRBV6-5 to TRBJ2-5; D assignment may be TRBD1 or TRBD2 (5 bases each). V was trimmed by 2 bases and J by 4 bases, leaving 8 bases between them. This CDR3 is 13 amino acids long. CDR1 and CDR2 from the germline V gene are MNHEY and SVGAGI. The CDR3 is CASSYRGLETQYF. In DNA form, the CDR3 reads TGTGCCAGCAGTTACCGGGGCCTAGAGACCCAGTACTTC.

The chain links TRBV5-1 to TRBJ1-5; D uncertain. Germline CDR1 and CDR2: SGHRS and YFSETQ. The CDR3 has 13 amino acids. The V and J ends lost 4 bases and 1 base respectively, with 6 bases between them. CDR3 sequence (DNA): TGCGCCAGCAGCGCGGGGAGCAATCAGCCCCAGCATTTT. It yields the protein CASSAGSNQPQHF.

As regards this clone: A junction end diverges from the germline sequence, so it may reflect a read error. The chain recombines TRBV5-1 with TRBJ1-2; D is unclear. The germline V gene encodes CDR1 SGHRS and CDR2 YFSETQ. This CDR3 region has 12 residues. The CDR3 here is CASSSSGNKSIF. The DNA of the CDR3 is TGCGCCAGCAGCTCATCCGGGAACAAATCAATCTTC. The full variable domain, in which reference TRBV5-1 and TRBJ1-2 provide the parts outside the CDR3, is KAGVTQTPRYLIKTRGQQVTLSCSPISGHRSVSWYQQTPGQGLQFLFEYFSETQRNKGNFPGRFSGRQFSNSRSEMNVSTLELGDSALYLCASSSSGNKSIFGSGTRLTVV.

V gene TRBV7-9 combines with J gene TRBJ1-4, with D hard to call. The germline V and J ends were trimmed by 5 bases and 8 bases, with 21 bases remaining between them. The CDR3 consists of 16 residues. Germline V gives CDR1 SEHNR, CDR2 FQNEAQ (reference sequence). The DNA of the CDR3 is TGTGCCAGCAGCCCAGTTGCAAGCCTCGTCGGCGAAAAACTGTTTTTT. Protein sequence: CASSPVASLVGEKLFF.

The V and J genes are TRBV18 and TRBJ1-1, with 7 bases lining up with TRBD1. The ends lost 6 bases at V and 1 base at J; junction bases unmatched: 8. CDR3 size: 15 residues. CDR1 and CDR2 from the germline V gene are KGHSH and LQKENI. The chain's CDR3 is CASSRDSPTNTEAFF. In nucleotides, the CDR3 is TGTGCCAGCTCGCGGGACAGTCCTACGAACACTGAAGCTTTCTTT.

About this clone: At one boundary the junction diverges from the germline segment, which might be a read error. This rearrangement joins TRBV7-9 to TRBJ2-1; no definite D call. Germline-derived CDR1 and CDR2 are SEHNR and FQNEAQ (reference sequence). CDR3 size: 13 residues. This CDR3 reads CACSWGSYNEQFF. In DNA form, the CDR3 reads TGTGCCTGCAGCTGGGGCTCCTACAATGAGCAGTTCTTC.

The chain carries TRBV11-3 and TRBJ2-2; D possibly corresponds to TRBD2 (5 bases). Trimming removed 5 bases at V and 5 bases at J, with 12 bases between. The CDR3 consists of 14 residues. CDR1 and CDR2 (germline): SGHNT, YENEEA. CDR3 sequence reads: CASSQIGSTGELFF. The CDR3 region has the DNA TGTGCCAGCAGCCAAATAGGGAGTACCGGGGAGCTGTTTTTT.

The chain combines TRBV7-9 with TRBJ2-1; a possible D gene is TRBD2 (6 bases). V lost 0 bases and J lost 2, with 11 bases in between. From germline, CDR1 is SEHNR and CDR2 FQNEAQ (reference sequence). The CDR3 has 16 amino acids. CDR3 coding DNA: TGTGCCAGCAGCTTAGCACTAGCTGGAACCTACAATGAGCAGTTCTTC. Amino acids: CASSLALAGTYNEQFF.

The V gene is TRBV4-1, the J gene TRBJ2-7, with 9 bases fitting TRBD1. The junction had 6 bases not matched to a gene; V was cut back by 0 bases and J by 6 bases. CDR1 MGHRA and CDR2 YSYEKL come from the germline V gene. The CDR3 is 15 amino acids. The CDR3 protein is CASSQDRDRVFEQYF. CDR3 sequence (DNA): TGCGCCAGCAGCCAAGATAGGGACAGGGTATTCGAGCAGTACTTC.